The T cell receptor (beta chain) under discussion was sequenced for a study of cytomegalovirus exposure and HLA in healthy donors. Study-wide results and caveats: In a later analysis, specific HLA alleles were associated with 16,000 or so TCR beta sequences at a 0.05 false discovery rate. Earlier analysis looked at TCR beta V segments, and most were productive about 87% or about 30% of the time. Later analysis identified a missense DCLRE1C variant that was linked to TCR beta V- and J-gene trimming.

The study ran its PCR with 60 Vbeta and 13 Jbeta primers. Method: immunoSEQ multiplex PCR; TCRdb's copy keeps in-frame clones and lacks some. The data contain 150,000 to 200,000 clones, about 81% of them singletons. About this clone: What it recognizes is unknown.

Sequenced: PBMCs. The TCR comes from a man younger than 35 in good health and CMV-seronegative.

The CDR3 protein is CASSPLRLAGGKSYNEQFF. The CDR3 region has the DNA TGTGCCAGCTCACCACTACGACTAGCGGGAGGGAAAAGCTACAATGAGCAGTTCTTC. V and J are TRBV18 and TRBJ2-1; 14 bases are shared with TRBD2. The germline V gene encodes CDR1 KGHSH and CDR2 LQKENI. After removal of 1 base from V and 3 bases from J, the junction contained 8 bases not matched to a gene. There are 19 residues in the CDR3.